Presented here are 21 T cell receptor beta chains from one specimen sequenced in a study of T-cell memory formation after mild COVID-19 (dated by TCRdb to the early 2020s). Libraries were made using 5' RACE. Sequencing instrument: Illumina NovaSeq 6000. TCRdb passed the public sequencing reads through fastp at Q25 and MiXCR, retaining productive beta sequences. A single entry per CDR3 protein holds the most common genes and DNA from its merged rows. The sample table shows 140,000 or so distinct CDR3 sequences, and 19% are seen once. The top ten clonotypes cover over 2% of the sample. The specimen was PBMCs or a T cell subset sorted from them (not recorded which). These receptors all stem from an adult woman who had mild COVID-19 (a few samples of this study predate the infection). The sample titles of this study are shuffled in the database, so cell type and time point are left out; the donor was told from shared clones.

The gene calls are TRBV11-1 and TRBJ2-5; 9 bases are shared with TRBD1. The CDR3 extends over 13 amino acids. CDR1 and CDR2 from the germline V gene are SGHAT and FQDESV (reference sequence). J was trimmed by 6 bases and V by 3 bases; bases with no gene match: 2. CDR3 bases: TGTGCCAGCAGCTTGGACAGGGGTCAGACCCAGTACTTC. This codes for CASSLDRGQTQYF. Together with reference TRBV11-1 and TRBJ2-5, the CDR3 gives the full variable domain: EAEVAQSPRYKITEKSQAVAFWCDPISGHATLYWYRQILGQGPELLVQFQDESVVDDSQLPKDRFSAERLKGVDSTLKIQPAELGDSAMYLCASSLDRGQTQYFGPGTRLLVL.

The chain joins TRBV9 to TRBJ2-2; 7 bases align to TRBD2. After removal of 0 bases from V and 5 bases from J, the junction contained 4 bases not matched to a gene. The CDR3 runs 15 residues. The germline CDR1 and CDR2 sequences are SGDLS and YYNGEE. CDR3 amino acids: CASSVGLAGTGELFF. The CDR3 DNA sequence: TGTGCCAGCAGCGTAGGACTAGCTGGGACCGGGGAGCTGTTTTTT.

The chain is built from TRBV5-1 and TRBJ2-7, with TRBD2 as a possible D gene (5 bases). The CDR3 extends over 13 amino acids. V gave up 3 bases and J gave up 7 bases, with 14 bases separating them. The germline CDR1 and CDR2 sequences are SGHRS and YFSETQ. In DNA form, the CDR3 reads TGCGCCAGCAGCTCAAATGCCGGGAAGGAGCAGTACTTC. This translates into CASSSNAGKEQYF.

This clonotype came up a few times. The V gene is TRBV7-2, the J gene TRBJ1-4; no firm D call. V lost 5 bases and J lost 5, with 15 bases in between. The CDR3 loop spans 15 amino acids. The germline V gene has CDR1 SGHTA and CDR2 FQGNSA. CDR3 region: CASSPRRTLNEKLFF. Written as DNA, the CDR3 is TGTGCCAGCAGCCCCAGGCGGACGTTGAATGAAAAACTGTTTTTT.

This clonotype has a handful of counts. V is TRBV12-3 or TRBV12-4 and J is TRBJ2-3; 7 nucleotides line up with TRBD1. CDR3 length: 14 amino acids. V lost 3 bases and J lost 7; bases outside the gene matches: 7. The CDR3 bases are TGTGCCAGCAGTTTTCGTCAGGGGGACCATACGCAGTATTTT. Protein product: CASSFRQGDHTQYF.

This clonotype has more than one count but fewer than ten. The chain links TRBV7-2 to TRBJ2-7; a weak D match, TRBD1 (7 bases). V was shortened by 11 bases and J by 10 bases, with 18 bases between the two germline ends. In germline, CDR1 is SGHTA, CDR2 FQGNSA. There are 11 residues in the CDR3. The CDR3 DNA sequence: TGTGCCTCCCGGGGGACAGTTTCTCAGTACTTC. The encoded protein is CASRGTVSQYF. Based on the CDR3 plus reference TRBV7-2 and TRBJ2-7, the full variable domain is GAGVSQSPSNKVTEKGKDVELRCDPISGHTALYWYRQSLGQGLEFLIYFQGNSAPDKSGLPSDRFSAERTGGSVSTLTIQRTQQEDSAVYLCASRGTVSQYFGPGTRLTVT.

A few counts support this clonotype. This rearrangement joins TRBV14 to TRBJ2-1; 7 bases map to TRBD1. The CDR3 contains 14 residues. The germline V gene has CDR1 SGHDN and CDR2 FVKESK. The trim removed 1 base at V and 6 bases at J, leaving 3 bases unmatched. CDR3 sequence (DNA): TGTGCCAGCAGCCAAGGACAGGGTGTCAATGAGCAGTTCTTC. Translating gives CASSQGQGVNEQFF.

This clonotype has just a few counts. This chain connects TRBV6-6 to TRBJ2-1, with 7 bases matching TRBD1. The trim removed 4 bases at V and 0 bases at J, leaving 6 bases unmatched. The CDR3 is made up of 16 amino acids. The germline gives CDR1 MNHNY, CDR2 SVGAGI (reference sequence). CDR3 in DNA: TGTGCCAGCAGTTCCCGGACAGGCAGCTCCTACAATGAGCAGTTCTTC. Protein: CASSSRTGSSYNEQFF.

The chain joins TRBV5-1 to TRBJ1-6; D perhaps matches TRBD1 (5 bases). Germline V gene lookup returns CDR1 SGHRS and CDR2 YFSETQ. CDR3 length equals 15 residues. The ends were cut back, 1 base at V and 5 bases at J, with 10 bases in the middle. The CDR3 sequence is CASSLIGADNSPLHF. CDR3 nucleotides: TGCGCCAGCAGCTTGATAGGGGCTGATAATTCACCCCTCCACTTT.

The chain has TRBV19 and TRBJ1-1, with D possibly matching TRBD1 (6 bases). The CDR3 length is 16 residues. Germline loops: CDR1 LNHDA, CDR2 SQIVND (reference sequence). Trimming removed 7 bases at V and 5 bases at J, with 23 bases between. CDR3 amino acids: CASTVQLTGSWTEAFF. CDR3 nucleotide sequence: TGTGCCAGTACCGTACAATTGACAGGAAGTTGGACTGAAGCTTTCTTT. Based on the CDR3 plus reference TRBV19 and TRBJ1-1, the full variable domain is DGGITQSPKYLFRKEGQNVTLSCEQNLNHDAMYWYRQDPGQGLRLIYYSQIVNDFQKGDIAEGYSVSREKKESFPLTVTSAQKNPTAFYLCASTVQLTGSWTEAFFGQGTRLTVV.

The chain has TRBV6-2 or TRBV6-3 and TRBJ1-1; a possible D gene is TRBD1 (6 bases). CDR1 and CDR2 from the germline V gene are MNHEY and SVGEGT. CDR3 length equals 17 residues. The germline V and J ends were trimmed by 4 bases and 8 bases, with 26 bases remaining between them. The CDR3 bases are TGTGCCAGCAGTTCTCCCTCGGGTGCCAGGGGCCGAGGAGAAGCTTTCTTT. Protein product: CASSSPSGARGRGEAFF.

This clonotype came up a few times. V and J are TRBV11-2 and TRBJ2-3; D is uncertain. Germline-derived CDR1 and CDR2 are SGHAT and FQNNGV. The CDR3 covers 17 residues. V was pared by 0 bases and J by 5 bases, with 18 bases between. The DNA of the CDR3 is TGTGCCAGCAGCTTAGATGGGGTGTTTGTCCGAGGAGATACGCAGTATTTT. Translating gives CASSLDGVFVRGDTQYF.

This clonotype was seen at least ten times. V and J are TRBV5-1 and TRBJ2-3, with a tentative D call TRBD1 (6 bases). The CDR3 extends over 14 amino acids. V shed 4 bases and J shed 1 base, with 10 bases lying between them. Per the germline V gene, CDR1 is SGHRS and CDR2 is YFSETQ. The CDR3 bases are TGCGCCAGCAGCGAGGGACACGGCACAGATACGCAGTATTTT. Encoded protein: CASSEGHGTDTQYF.

This chain connects TRBV18 to TRBJ2-1; D call uncertain. CDR1 and CDR2 from the germline V gene are KGHSH and LQKENI. This CDR3 comprises 12 residues. Trimming took off 2 bases at V and 11 bases at J, with 10 bases between the two ends. The CDR3 spells CASSPKVEKQFF. For the CDR3, the DNA is TGTGCCAGCTCACCAAAAGTCGAAAAGCAGTTCTTC.

This clonotype showed up just a few times. The V call is TRBV20-1, the J call TRBJ2-7; TRBD2 matches at 10 bases. Germline V gene sequence: CDR1 DFQATT, CDR2 SNEGSKA (reference sequence). V shed 3 bases and J 5 bases; nucleotides not matched to a gene: 10. The CDR3 totals 15 residues. The CDR3 sequence is CSASRLAGVLHEQYF. CDR3 coding DNA: TGCAGTGCTAGTAGGCTAGCGGGAGTACTCCACGAGCAGTACTTC.

This clonotype was observed at least ten times. V is TRBV5-1 and J is TRBJ2-7, with D perhaps assigned TRBD1 or TRBD2 (7 bases each). Germline V gene lookup returns CDR1 SGHRS and CDR2 YFSETQ. The CDR3 is 15 amino acids. Trimming cost V 3 bases and J 3 bases, with 16 bases left between them. CDR3 sequence reads: CASSSGGGGNYEQYF. The CDR3 nucleotides are TGCGCCAGCAGCTCGGGGGGAGGGGGCAACTACGAGCAGTACTTC. Based on the CDR3 plus reference TRBV5-1 and TRBJ2-7, the full variable domain is KAGVTQTPRYLIKTRGQQVTLSCSPISGHRSVSWYQQTPGQGLQFLFEYFSETQRNKGNFPGRFSGRQFSNSRSEMNVSTLELGDSALYLCASSSGGGGNYEQYFGPGTRLTVT.

The chain links TRBV5-1 to TRBJ2-3, with D perhaps TRBD2 (6 bases). The CDR3 is made up of 14 amino acids. CDR1 is SGHRS, CDR2 YFSETQ, per germline. V gave up 3 bases and J gave up 2 bases, with 10 bases separating them. The CDR3 sequence is CASSWGTVTDTQYF. The DNA of the CDR3 is TGCGCCAGCAGCTGGGGGACTGTCACAGATACGCAGTATTTT.

The sample holds a few counts of this clonotype. CDR3: CASSLAGGLQFF. The CDR3 DNA is TGTGCCAGCAGCTTAGCGGGGGGGCTGCAGTTCTTC. V and J are TRBV7-8 and TRBJ2-1; a possible D gene is TRBD2 (7 bases). The CDR3 consists of 12 residues. V lost 0 bases to trimming and J lost 12 bases, with 9 bases between them. CDR1 SGHVS and CDR2 FQNEAQ come from the germline V gene.

This clonotype was picked up many times. The chain's CDR3 is CAISEVAVTYEQYF. CDR3 nucleotides: TGTGCCATCAGTGAGGTAGCGGTAACCTACGAGCAGTACTTC. V and J are TRBV10-3 and TRBJ2-7, with a possible D match to TRBD2 (6 bases). V shed 2 bases and J shed 2 bases, with 10 bases lying between them. The CDR3 contains 14 residues. Germline V CDR1 and CDR2: ENHRY, SYGVKD.

CDR3 in DNA: TGCGCCAGCAGCCAAGACCCCCCCGGGGAGACTGTGCAGTTCTTC. Protein: CASSQDPPGETVQFF. The chain couples TRBV4-1 to TRBJ2-1; possibly TRBD2 for D (5 bases). The CDR3 has 15 residues. Germline V gene lookup returns CDR1 MGHRA and CDR2 YSYEKL. Between the trimmed V and J ends, which lost 0 bases and 12 bases, there was a span of 18 bases.

The chain has TRBV18 and TRBJ2-3; a possible D gene is TRBD1 (5 bases). With 3 bases removed from V and 3 bases from J, the gap between germline ends came to 7 bases. The germline V gene has CDR1 KGHSH and CDR2 LQKENI. The CDR3 sequence is 13 residues long. Written as DNA, the CDR3 is TGTGCCAGCTCACCGAGACAGACAGATACGCAGTATTTT. This sequence encodes CASSPRQTDTQYF.